The rows below give T cell receptor beta chains drawn from one sample of a study of shared clonotypes between healthy human individuals. Sequenced by immunoSEQ multiplex PCR; TCRdb stores in-frame clones only, minus some. Here the sample spans approximately 100,000 clones, around 64% being singletons. Input material: memory CD8+ T cells sorted from blood. The source is a woman aged 25 to 45 in good health. The CDR3 runs from the conserved cysteine through the conserved F or W. A D gene is named only where the DNA matches it firmly. The listing skips clone size in some rows; elsewhere it reads once, few, many or a size class.

D: TRBD2; J: TRBJ2-7; size: NA; V: TRBV7-6; CDR3: CASSKTSGRAREQYF; DNA: TGTGCCAGCAGCAAGACTAGCGGGAGGGCCCGCGAGCAGTACTTC
D: TRBD2; J: TRBJ2-3; size: NA; V: TRBV5-1; CDR3: CASSLGLAESDTQYF; DNA: TGCGCCAGCAGCCTGGGACTAGCGGAGTCAGATACGCAGTATTTT
D: TRBD2; J: TRBJ2-7; size: once; V: TRBV28; CDR3: CASKNRGGYEQYF; DNA: TGTGCCAGCAAAAACCGGGGGGGTTATGAGCAGTACTTC
D: NA; J: TRBJ2-1; size: NA; V: TRBV11-3; CDR3: CASSRSGDSYNEQFF; DNA: TGTGCCAGCAGCCGTAGCGGTGATTCCTACAATGAGCAGTTCTTC
D: NA; J: TRBJ2-6; size: NA; V: TRBV7-8; CDR3: CASSLEQGAGANVLTF; DNA: TGTGCCAGCAGCTTGGAACAGGGCGCTGGGGCCAACGTCCTGACTTTC
D: NA; J: TRBJ2-3; size: NA; V: TRBV29-1; CDR3: CSYFSGRGIADTQYF; DNA: TGCAGCTACTTTTCGGGCAGGGGAATCGCAGATACGCAGTATTTT
D: TRBD1; J: TRBJ2-2; size: few; V: TRBV6-4; CDR3: CASSDSAGGNTGELFF; DNA: TGTGCCAGCAGTGACTCGGCAGGGGGGAACACCGGGGAGCTGTTTTTT
D: TRBD2; J: TRBJ2-7; size: NA; V: TRBV4-1; CDR3: CASSQDQRGEQYF; DNA: TGCGCCAGCAGCCAAGATCAGCGGGGAGAGCAGTACTTC
D: NA; J: TRBJ1-2; size: NA; V: TRBV13; CDR3: CASSLVGQPVNYGYTF; DNA: TGTGCCAGCAGCTTAGTCGGGCAGCCAGTCAACTATGGCTACACCTTC
D: NA; J: TRBJ2-3; size: NA; V: TRBV11-2; CDR3: CASSSLGLARIDTQYF; DNA: TGTGCCAGCAGCTCCCTAGGGCTAGCTAGGATAGATACGCAGTATTTT
D: NA; J: TRBJ2-1; size: NA; V: TRBV28; CDR3: CASSLSVLLAAETTEQFF; DNA: TGTGCCAGCAGTTTATCCGTCCTACTAGCTGCCGAGACGACTGAGCAGTTCTTC
D: NA; J: TRBJ2-5; size: NA; V: TRBV11-2; CDR3: CASSLALTETQYF; DNA: TGTGCCAGCAGCTTAGCTTTGACAGAGACCCAGTACTTC
D: NA; J: TRBJ2-7; size: NA; V: TRBV30; CDR3: CAWSVRLYYEQYF; DNA: TGTGCCTGGAGTGTACGTCTTTACTACGAGCAGTACTTC
D: NA; J: TRBJ2-7; size: NA; V: TRBV6-4; CDR3: CASSEDLGSYEQYF; DNA: TGTGCCAGCAGTGAAGACTTGGGCTCCTACGAGCAGTACTTC
D: NA; J: TRBJ2-7; size: NA; V: TRBV7-9; CDR3: CASSPTSYEQYF; DNA: TGTGCCAGCAGCCCGACGTCCTACGAGCAGTACTTC
D: NA; J: TRBJ2-7; size: NA; V: TRBV25-1; CDR3: CASSENREGIFDEQYF; DNA: TGTGCCAGCAGTGAAAATAGGGAAGGGATCTTCGACGAGCAGTACTTC
D: TRBD1; J: TRBJ2-3; size: NA; V: TRBV6-1; CDR3: CASSAWDSHASTDTQYF; DNA: TGTGCCAGCAGTGCTTGGGACAGCCACGCTAGCACAGATACGCAGTATTTT
D: NA; J: TRBJ2-3; size: NA; V: TRBV15; CDR3: CATSREGGSGTDTQYF; DNA: TGTGCCACCAGCAGAGAGGGGGGTAGTGGCACAGATACGCAGTATTTT
D: NA; J: TRBJ2-5; size: few; V: TRBV6-5; CDR3: CASSTGTSPTETQYF; DNA: TGTGCCAGCAGTACCGGGACGTCTCCGACAGAGACCCAGTACTTC
D: NA; J: TRBJ2-3; size: NA; V: TRBV7-3; CDR3: CASSLSSGDTDTQYF; DNA: TGTGCCAGCAGCTTATCCTCGGGAGACACAGATACGCAGTATTTT
D: NA; J: TRBJ2-4; size: NA; V: TRBV11-2; CDR3: CASSLFSGGSAKNIQYF; DNA: TGTGCCAGCAGCTTATTCTCTGGCGGGTCTGCCAAAAACATTCAGTACTTC
D: TRBD2; J: TRBJ2-2; size: few; V: TRBV15; CDR3: CATSRAGTSAGKNTGELFF; DNA: TGTGCCACCAGCAGAGCGGGGACTAGCGCGGGAAAGAACACCGGGGAGCTGTTTTTT
D: NA; J: TRBJ2-1; size: NA; V: TRBV27; CDR3: CASSSGGGPYNEQFF; DNA: TGTGCCAGCAGTTCTGGGGGAGGCCCCTACAATGAGCAGTTCTTC
D: TRBD1; J: TRBJ2-2; size: NA; V: TRBV27; CDR3: CASSPSTGGSGELFF; DNA: TGTGCCAGCAGTCCGTCGACAGGGGGATCCGGGGAGCTGTTTTTT
D: NA; J: TRBJ2-6; size: NA; V: TRBV28; CDR3: CASSPGDSGANVLTF; DNA: TGTGCCAGCAGTCCCGGGGACTCTGGGGCCAACGTCCTGACTTTC
D: TRBD1; J: TRBJ1-2; size: NA; V: TRBV6-1; CDR3: CASSDRDEYGYTF; DNA: TGTGCAAGCAGTGACAGGGACGAGTATGGCTACACCTTC
D: NA; J: TRBJ2-7; size: few; V: TRBV7-8; CDR3: CASSLEFGSDEQYF; DNA: TGTGCCAGCAGCTTGGAGTTCGGTTCGGACGAGCAGTACTTC
D: NA; J: TRBJ1-2; size: NA; V: TRBV6-6; CDR3: CASSPTDIDYGYTF; DNA: TGTGCCAGCAGTCCTACGGACATTGACTATGGCTACACCTTC
D: TRBD2; J: TRBJ2-3; size: NA; V: TRBV6-1; CDR3: CASSEGGQREGFTDTQYF; DNA: TGTGCCAGCAGTGAAGGAGGACAGCGGGAGGGGTTCACAGATACGCAGTATTTT
D: NA; J: TRBJ2-1; size: NA; V: TRBV27; CDR3: CASSLTGGYDNEQFF; DNA: TGTGCCAGCAGCCTTACGGGGGGCTATGACAATGAGCAGTTCTTC
D: TRBD1; J: TRBJ2-1; size: NA; V: TRBV29-1; CDR3: CSAILGTGDSAEQFF; DNA: TGCAGCGCAATCCTCGGGACAGGGGATTCGGCTGAGCAGTTCTTC
D: TRBD1; J: TRBJ2-1; size: once; V: TRBV13; CDR3: CASSFPDRGNEQFF; DNA: TGTGCCAGCAGCTTCCCCGACAGGGGAAATGAGCAGTTCTTC
D: NA; J: TRBJ2-5; size: NA; V: TRBV15; CDR3: CATSSGRETQYF; DNA: TGTGCCACCAGCAGCGGAAGAGAGACCCAGTACTTC
D: NA; J: TRBJ2-3; size: NA; V: TRBV11-2; CDR3: CASSSTTSTDTQYF; DNA: TGTGCCAGCAGCTCAACAACTAGCACAGATACGCAGTATTTT
D: NA; J: TRBJ2-7; size: NA; V: TRBV28; CDR3: CASSYSYEQYF; DNA: TGTGCCAGCAGTTACAGCTACGAGCAGTACTTC
D: NA; J: TRBJ1-5; size: NA; V: TRBV19; CDR3: CASTTGTQPQHF; DNA: TGTGCCAGTACCACAGGGACCCAGCCCCAGCATTTT
D: NA; J: TRBJ1-4; size: NA; V: TRBV6-4; CDR3: CASSDSPQSGKLFF; DNA: TGTGCCAGCAGTGACTCTCCGCAGAGTGGAAAACTGTTTTTT